The source of this T cell receptor beta chain is a study of T cell clusters in autoimmune cytopenias. At the level of the study: Per sample, median TRB depth was roughly 50,000 reads, yielding a median about 2,400 distinct clonotypes. The study's findings and limits: Comparing secondary cytopenia with chronic lymphocytic leukemia showed no cluster-lack signature, apparently masked by lymphoma repertoire. Primary autoimmune cytopenia patients seemingly lacked the physiological T cell clusters found in healthy donors. TRB repertoire shifts in secondary cytopenia and chronic lymphocytic leukemia mostly reflected lymphoma, not autoimmunity.

TRB amplification used approximately 0.25 ug of peripheral blood genomic DNA. The CDR3 loop spans 17 amino acids. Germline assignment: CDR1 MNHEY and CDR2 SVGEGT. This clonotype is classed as medium-sized (0.01 to 0.1%) by frequency. Its antigen is unidentified. TRB was amplified by touch-down multiplex PCR, primer pools A and B combined. Using the multiplex PCR reads, TCRdb records one entry per CDR3 protein without DNA. Its listing shows over 2,500 distinct CDR3 sequences. The source is a human donor with an autoimmune cytopenia, with autoimmune hepatitis or in good health (not recorded which). The sequenced sample was peripheral blood. The gene calls are TRBV6-2 or TRBV6-3 and TRBJ2-5; TCRdb's D gene call, TRBD1, goes unchecked for lack of DNA. The CDR3 region is CASSYPPTGRTQETQYF.